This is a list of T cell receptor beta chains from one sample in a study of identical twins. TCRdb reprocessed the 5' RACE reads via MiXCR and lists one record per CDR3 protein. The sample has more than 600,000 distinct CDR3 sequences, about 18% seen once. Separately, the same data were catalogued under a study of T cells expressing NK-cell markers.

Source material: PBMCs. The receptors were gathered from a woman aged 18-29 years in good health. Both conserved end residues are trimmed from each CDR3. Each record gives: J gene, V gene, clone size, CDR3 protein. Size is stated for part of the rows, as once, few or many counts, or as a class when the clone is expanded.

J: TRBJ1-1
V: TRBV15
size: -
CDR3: ATSRGETEAF

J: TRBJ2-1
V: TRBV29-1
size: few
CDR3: SVEDLAGGTNEQF

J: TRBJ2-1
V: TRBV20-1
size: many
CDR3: SARLVNEQF

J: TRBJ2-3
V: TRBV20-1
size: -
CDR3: SARTQGANTQY

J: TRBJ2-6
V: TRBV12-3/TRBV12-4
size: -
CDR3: ASSPVDRYSGANVLT

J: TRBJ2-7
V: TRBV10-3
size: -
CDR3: AISRGGYEQY

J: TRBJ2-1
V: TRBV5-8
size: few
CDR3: ASGRLAGLRYNEQF

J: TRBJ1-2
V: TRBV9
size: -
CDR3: ASSVGDDYGYT

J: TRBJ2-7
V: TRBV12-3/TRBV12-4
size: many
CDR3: ASSSLDRLSYEQY

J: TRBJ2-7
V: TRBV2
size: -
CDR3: ASSGVPYYEQY

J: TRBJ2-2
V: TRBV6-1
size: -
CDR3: ASRTRGSNGELF

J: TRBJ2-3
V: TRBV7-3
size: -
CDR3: ASSLMGLVLDTQY

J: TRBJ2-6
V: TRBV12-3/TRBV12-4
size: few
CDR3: ASRLRHGGANVLT

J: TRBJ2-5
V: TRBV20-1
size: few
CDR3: SATSSLGRGRETQY

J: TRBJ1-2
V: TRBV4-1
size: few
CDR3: ASSQAQGSYGYT

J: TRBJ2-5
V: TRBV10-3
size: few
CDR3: AISESRSLQETQY

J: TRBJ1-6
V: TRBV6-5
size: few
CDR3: ASSWKIQQPNSPLH

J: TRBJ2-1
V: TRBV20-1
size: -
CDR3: SASGAGRNEQF

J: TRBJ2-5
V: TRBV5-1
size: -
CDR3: ASSPRTVQETQY

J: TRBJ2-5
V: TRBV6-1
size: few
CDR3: ASSRGPGQETQY

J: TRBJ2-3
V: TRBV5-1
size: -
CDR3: ASSLGSGALTDTQY

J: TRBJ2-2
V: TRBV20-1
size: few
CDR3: SATDANTGELF

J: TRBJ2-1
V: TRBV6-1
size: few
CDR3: ASTGLAGYNEQF

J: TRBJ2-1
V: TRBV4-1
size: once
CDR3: ASSQASGLSYNEQF

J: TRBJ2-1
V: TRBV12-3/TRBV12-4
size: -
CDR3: ASSRFDTEQL

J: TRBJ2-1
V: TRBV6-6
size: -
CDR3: AITSGRPNEQF

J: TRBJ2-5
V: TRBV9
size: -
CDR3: ASSVGPGGMETQY